This note documents a single T cell receptor beta chain sequence. The antigen is unknown. The ends were cut back, 4 bases at V and 7 bases at J, with 13 bases in the middle. The germline V gene has CDR1 MGHRA and CDR2 YSYEKL. The CDR3 totals 13 residues. The Oncomine TCR Beta short-read assay was applied to DNA of cultured CD4+ T cells. A single record per CDR3 protein comes from TCRdb applying MiXCR to the PCR reads. The table lists 6,500 to 9,000 distinct CDR3 sequences, around a third of them singletons, with 19% in the top ten. The treatment denotes: 10-day PBMC culture with coronavirus spike peptide pools or control peptides (ViraFEST assay). Gathered ahead of the COVID-19 pandemic (2011-2018) were the CD4+ T cells of the unexposed donor. This sample was included in a study of vaccination and CD4 T cells after COVID-19. Study-wide context: Control cultures were given a CEFX pool, an HIV-1 Nef pool, or no peptide.

Study results and limitations: Convalescent patients studied were relatively few, and early post-infection timepoints were absent. Median counts of SARS-CoV-2-reactive clonotypes increased from around 21 to 38; this difference was not significant. In convalescent patients, a median roughly 86% of reactive clones appeared only post-vaccination.

The chain links TRBV4-1 to TRBJ1-1, with a tentative D call TRBD1 (5 bases). The material sequenced was CD4+ T cells from blood, cultured in vitro. This TCR derives from a human donor in good health. The chain's CDR3 is CASSPWVGGEAFF. The CDR3 region has the DNA TGCGCCAGCAGCCCTTGGGTGGGGGGTGAAGCTTTCTTT.